This T cell receptor beta chain emerged from a study of blood T cell repertoires in COVID-19. Profiling relied on immunoSEQ multiplex PCR, and the TCRdb table lists in-frame clones only, not all of them. The profile shows tens of thousands of clones, more than 80% of them singletons. The germline gives CDR1 SNHLY, CDR2 FYNNEI. The V segment lost 7 bases and the J segment 8 bases; nucleotides outside the gene matches: 8. This CDR3 has 14 amino acids. The chain recombines TRBV2 with TRBJ1-4, with 9 bases lining up with TRBD1. The clonotype comes from a human donor in a cohort sampled during active COVID-19. The source material was peripheral blood. The CDR3 DNA reads as TGTGCCAGCATTCCCGGACAGGGGAGGGAAAAACTGTTTTTT. Amino acids: CASIPGQGREKLFF.